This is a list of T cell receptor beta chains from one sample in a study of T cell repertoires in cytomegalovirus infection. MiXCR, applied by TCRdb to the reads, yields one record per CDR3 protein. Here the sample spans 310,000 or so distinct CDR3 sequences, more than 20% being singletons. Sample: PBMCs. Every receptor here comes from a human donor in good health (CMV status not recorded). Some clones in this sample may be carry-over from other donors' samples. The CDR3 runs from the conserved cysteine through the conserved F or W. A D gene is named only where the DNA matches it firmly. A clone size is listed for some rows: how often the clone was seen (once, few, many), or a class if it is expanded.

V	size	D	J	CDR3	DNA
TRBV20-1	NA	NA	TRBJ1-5	CSAKQGYQPQHF	TGCAGTGCAAAACAGGGTTATCAGCCCCAGCATTTT
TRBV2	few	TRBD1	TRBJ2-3	CASSQDRGGTDTQYF	TGTGCCAGCAGCCAAGACAGGGGGGGGACAGATACGCAGTATTTT
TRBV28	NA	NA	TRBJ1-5	CASSLHKGQPQHF	TGTGCCAGCAGTTTACATAAGGGTCAGCCCCAGCATTTT
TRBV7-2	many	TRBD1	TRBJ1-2	CASSLNRGPSYGYTF	TGTGCCAGCAGCTTGAACAGGGGGCCCAGCTATGGCTACACCTTC
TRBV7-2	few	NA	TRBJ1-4	CASSLPGEKLFF	TGTGCCAGCAGCTTACCGGGGGAAAAACTGTTTTTT
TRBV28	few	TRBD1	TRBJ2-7	CASSHSGQGPSYEQYF	TGTGCCAGCAGCCACTCGGGACAGGGGCCATCCTACGAGCAGTACTTC
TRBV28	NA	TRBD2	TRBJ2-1	CASSPGLAGVYNEQFF	TGTGCCAGCAGTCCCGGACTAGCGGGAGTCTACAATGAGCAGTTCTTC
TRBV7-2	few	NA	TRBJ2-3	CASSSNGAYTDTQYF	TGTGCCAGCAGCTCTAACGGGGCGTACACAGATACGCAGTATTTT
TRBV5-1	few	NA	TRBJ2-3	CASSRLLQGWTDTQYF	TGCGCCAGCAGCCGCCTACTACAGGGTTGGACAGATACGCAGTATTTT
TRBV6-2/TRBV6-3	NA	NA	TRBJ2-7	CASMTATTPSYEQYF	TGTGCCAGCATGACCGCAACAACACCTTCCTACGAGCAGTACTTC
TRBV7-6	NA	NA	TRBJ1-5	CASSLVPGQRRDQPQHF	TGTGCCAGCAGCTTAGTACCGGGACAACGGAGAGATCAGCCCCAGCATTTT
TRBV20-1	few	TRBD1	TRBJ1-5	CSASRTGYSNQPQHF	TGCAGTGCTTCTCGGACAGGATATAGCAATCAGCCCCAGCATTTT
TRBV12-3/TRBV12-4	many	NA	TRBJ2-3	CASSLYQTSTDTQYF	TGTGCCAGCAGTCTCTACCAAACTAGCACAGATACGCAGTATTTT
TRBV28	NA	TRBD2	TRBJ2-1	CASRGERDYNEQFF	TGTGCCAGCAGAGGGGAGCGGGACTACAATGAGCAGTTCTTC
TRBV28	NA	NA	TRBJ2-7	CASSTGTDHSYEQYF	TGTGCCAGCAGTACTGGGACGGACCATTCCTACGAGCAGTACTTC
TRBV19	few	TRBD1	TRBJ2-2	CASKPGQGAPGELFF	TGTGCCAGTAAGCCGGGACAGGGGGCACCCGGGGAGCTGTTTTTT
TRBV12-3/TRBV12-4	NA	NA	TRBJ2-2	CASFVMGTGELFF	TGTGCCAGCTTCGTCATGGGCACCGGGGAGCTGTTTTTT
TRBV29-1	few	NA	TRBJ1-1	CSVDMVEAFF	TGCAGCGTTGATATGGTAGAAGCTTTCTTT
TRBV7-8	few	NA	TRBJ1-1	CASSLGGTETFF	TGTGCCAGCAGCTTAGGAGGGACCGAGACTTTCTTT
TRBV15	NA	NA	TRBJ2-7	CATSRDYGSYEQYF	TGTGCCACCAGCAGAGACTACGGTTCCTACGAGCAGTACTTC
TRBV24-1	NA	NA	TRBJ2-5	CATSDSSRETQYF	TGTGCCACCAGTGATTCTAGCCGGGAGACCCAGTACTTC
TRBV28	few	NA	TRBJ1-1	CASNLIGHGAFF	TGTGCCAGCAACTTAATAGGACACGGAGCTTTCTTT
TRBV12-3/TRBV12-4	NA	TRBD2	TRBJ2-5	CASSQGLVQETQYF	TGTGCCAGCAGTCAGGGACTAGTCCAAGAGACCCAGTACTTC
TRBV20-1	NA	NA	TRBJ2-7	CSARGLSPPYEQYF	TGCAGTGCTAGAGGGCTTAGCCCCCCCTACGAGCAGTACTTC
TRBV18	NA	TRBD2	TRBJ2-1	CASSPRTSGSLPNEQFF	TGTGCCAGCTCACCACGGACTAGCGGGAGTCTACCCAATGAGCAGTTCTTC
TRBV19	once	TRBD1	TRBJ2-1	CASSRLGQGVDEQFF	TGTGCCAGTAGTAGGCTGGGACAGGGAGTCGATGAGCAGTTCTTC
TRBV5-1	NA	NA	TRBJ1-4	CASGPMGTNEKLFF	TGCGCCAGCGGCCCTATGGGGACTAATGAAAAACTGTTTTTT
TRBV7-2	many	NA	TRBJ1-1	CASSLRTANTEAFF	TGTGCCAGCAGCTTACGGACAGCGAACACTGAAGCTTTCTTT
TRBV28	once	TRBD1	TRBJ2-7	CASRTGTVDYEQYF	TGTGCCAGCAGAACCGGGACAGTTGACTACGAGCAGTACTTC
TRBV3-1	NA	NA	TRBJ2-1	CASSLGQSHNEQFF	TGTGCCAGCAGCCTTGGACAGAGCCACAATGAGCAGTTCTTC
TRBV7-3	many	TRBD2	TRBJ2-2	CASRPTSGENTGELFF	TGTGCCAGCAGGCCCACTAGCGGGGAGAACACCGGGGAGCTGTTTTTT
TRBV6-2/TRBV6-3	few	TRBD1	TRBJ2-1	CASSYMGQGKNEQFF	TGTGCCAGCAGCTATATGGGACAGGGAAAGAATGAGCAGTTCTTC
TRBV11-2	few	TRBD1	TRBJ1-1	CASSRDRETEAFF	TGTGCCAGCTCCCGGGACAGAGAAACTGAAGCTTTCTTT
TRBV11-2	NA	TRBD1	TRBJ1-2	CASSPGQFTNYGYTF	TGTGCCAGCAGCCCGGGACAGTTTACTAACTATGGCTACACCTTC
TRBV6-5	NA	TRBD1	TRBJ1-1	CASSPVDRVDTEAFF	TGTGCCAGCAGCCCCGTTGACAGGGTGGATACTGAAGCTTTCTTT
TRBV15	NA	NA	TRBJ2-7	CATKGSGAVYEQYF	TGTGCCACCAAAGGCTCCGGGGCGGTCTACGAGCAGTACTTC
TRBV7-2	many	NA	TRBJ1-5	CASSPLHNQPQHF	TGTGCCAGCAGCCCCCTACACAATCAGCCCCAGCATTTT
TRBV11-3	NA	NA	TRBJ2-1	CASSLEPGSYNEQFF	TGTGCCAGCAGCTTAGAACCTGGCTCCTACAATGAGCAGTTCTTC
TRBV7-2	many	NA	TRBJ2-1	CASSLSTGNDEQFF	TGTGCCAGCAGCTTAAGCACAGGGAATGATGAGCAGTTCTTC
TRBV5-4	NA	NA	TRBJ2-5	CASSLTGGHQETQYF	TGTGCCAGCAGCTTAACCGGGGGGCATCAAGAGACCCAGTACTTC
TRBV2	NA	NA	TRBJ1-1	CASSDWADMNTEAFF	TGTGCCAGCAGTGATTGGGCAGACATGAACACTGAAGCTTTCTTT
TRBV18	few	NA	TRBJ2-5	CASSPVQGRQETQYF	TGTGCCAGCTCACCAGTTCAGGGTCGGCAAGAGACCCAGTACTTC
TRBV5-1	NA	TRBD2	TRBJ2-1	CASSLSGRASEQFF	TGCGCCAGCAGCTTGAGCGGGAGGGCCTCTGAGCAGTTCTTC
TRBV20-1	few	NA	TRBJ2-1	CSARARGSYNEQFF	TGCAGTGCTAGGGCCCGGGGTAGCTACAATGAGCAGTTCTTC
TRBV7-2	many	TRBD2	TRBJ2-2	CASSPGLAGTGELFF	TGTGCCAGCAGCCCGGGACTAGCGGGAACCGGGGAGCTGTTTTTT
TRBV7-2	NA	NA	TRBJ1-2	CASSSQGFYGYTF	TGTGCCAGCAGCTCCCAGGGGTTCTATGGCTACACCTTC
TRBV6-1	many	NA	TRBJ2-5	CASSEARLKTQYF	TGTGCCAGCAGTGAAGCTCGTTTAAAGACCCAGTACTTC
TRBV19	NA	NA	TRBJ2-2	CASKIRGAGELFF	TGTGCCAGTAAAATAAGGGGAGCCGGGGAGCTGTTTTTT
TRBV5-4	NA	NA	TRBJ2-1	CASSGPWTNEQFF	TGTGCCAGCAGCGGGCCCTGGACGAATGAGCAGTTCTTC
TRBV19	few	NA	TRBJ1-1	CASRGDIWAFF	TGTGCCAGTAGAGGGGACATTTGGGCTTTCTTT
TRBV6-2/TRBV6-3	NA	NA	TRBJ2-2	CASSRLAGAEELFF	TGTGCCAGCAGTAGGCTAGCTGGAGCCGAGGAGCTGTTTTTT
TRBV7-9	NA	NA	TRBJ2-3	CASRRVTDTQYF	TGTGCCAGCAGACGAGTAACAGATACGCAGTATTTT
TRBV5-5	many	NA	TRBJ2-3	CASSLTGDSTDTQYF	TGTGCCAGCAGCTTGACGGGGGATAGCACAGATACGCAGTATTTT
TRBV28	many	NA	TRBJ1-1	CASSSYRVRNTEAFF	TGTGCCAGCTCATCCTACAGGGTAAGAAACACTGAAGCTTTCTTT